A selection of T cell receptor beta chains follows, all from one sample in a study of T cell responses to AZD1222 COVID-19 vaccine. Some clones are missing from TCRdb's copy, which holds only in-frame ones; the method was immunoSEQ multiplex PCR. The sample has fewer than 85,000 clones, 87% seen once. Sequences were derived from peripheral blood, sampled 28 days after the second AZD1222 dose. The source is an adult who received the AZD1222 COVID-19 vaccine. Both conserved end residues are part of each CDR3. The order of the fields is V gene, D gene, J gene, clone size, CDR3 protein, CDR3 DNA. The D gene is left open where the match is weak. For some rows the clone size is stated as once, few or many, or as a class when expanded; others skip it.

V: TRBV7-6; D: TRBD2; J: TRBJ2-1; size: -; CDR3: CASSLYAGVSEQFF; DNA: TGTGCCAGCAGCTTATACGCGGGAGTGAGTGAGCAGTTCTTC
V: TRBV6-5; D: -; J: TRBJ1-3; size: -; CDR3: CASRRLNSGNTIYF; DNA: TGTGCCAGCAGGAGGCTGAACTCTGGAAACACCATATATTTT
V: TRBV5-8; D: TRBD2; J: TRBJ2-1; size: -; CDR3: CASSLLAGPPTMRQFF; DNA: TGTGCCAGCAGCTTGCTAGCGGGACCACCTACAATGAGGCAGTTCTTC
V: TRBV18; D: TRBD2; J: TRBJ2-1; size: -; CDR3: CASSPRLTSGAYNEQFF; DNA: TGTGCCAGCTCACCAAGGTTGACTAGCGGGGCCTACAATGAGCAGTTCTTC
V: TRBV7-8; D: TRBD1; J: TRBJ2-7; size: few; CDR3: CASSSGTALSYEQYF; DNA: TGTGCCAGCAGTTCCGGGACAGCTCTCTCCTACGAGCAGTACTTC
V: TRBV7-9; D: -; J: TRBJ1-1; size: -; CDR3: CASSRNSGTEAFF; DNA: TGTGCCAGCAGCCGAAACAGTGGCACTGAAGCTTTCTTT
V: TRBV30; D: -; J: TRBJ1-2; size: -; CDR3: CAWSVGQGFSYTF; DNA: TGTGCCTGGAGTGTTGGCCAGGGGTTTAGCTACACCTTC
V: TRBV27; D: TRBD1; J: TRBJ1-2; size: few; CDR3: CASSLSWTGNYGYTF; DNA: TGTGCCAGCAGTTTATCGTGGACAGGGAACTATGGCTACACCTTC
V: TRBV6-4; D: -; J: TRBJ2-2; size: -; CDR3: CASSDSPDGELFF; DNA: TGTGCCAGCAGTGACTCCCCCGACGGGGAGCTGTTTTTT
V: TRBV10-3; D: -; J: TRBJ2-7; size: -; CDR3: CAISEINRVYEQYF; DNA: TGTGCCATCAGTGAAATAAACAGGGTTTACGAGCAGTACTTC
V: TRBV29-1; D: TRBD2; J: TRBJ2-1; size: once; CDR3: CSVGRTSGRSEQFF; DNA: TGCAGCGTGGGTAGGACTAGCGGGAGAAGCGAGCAGTTCTTC
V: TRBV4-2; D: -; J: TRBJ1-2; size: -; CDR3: CASSRRGAYGYTF; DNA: TGTGCCAGCAGCCGCAGGGGCGCCTATGGCTACACCTTC
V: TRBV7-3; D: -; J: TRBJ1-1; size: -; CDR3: CASSLGGSAEAFF; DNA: TGTGCCAGCAGCTTAGGGGGTAGCGCTGAAGCTTTCTTT
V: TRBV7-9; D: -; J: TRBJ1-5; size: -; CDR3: CASSLRRDQPQHF; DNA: TGTGCCAGCAGCTTAAGAAGGGATCAGCCCCAGCATTTT
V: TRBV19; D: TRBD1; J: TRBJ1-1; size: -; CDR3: CASRAGTVMNTEAFF; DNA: TGTGCCAGTAGAGCCGGGACAGTGATGAACACTGAAGCTTTCTTT
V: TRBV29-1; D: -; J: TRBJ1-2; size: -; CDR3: CSVEDRPYGYTF; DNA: TGCAGCGTTGAAGATCGGCCATATGGCTACACCTTC
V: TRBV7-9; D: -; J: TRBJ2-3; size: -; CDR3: CASSLSISTDTQYF; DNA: TGTGCCAGCAGCTTATCGATTAGCACAGATACGCAGTATTTT
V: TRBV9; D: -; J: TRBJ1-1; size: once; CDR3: CASSVPVDGTEAFF; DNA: TGTGCCAGCAGCGTACCCGTAGACGGGACTGAAGCTTTCTTT
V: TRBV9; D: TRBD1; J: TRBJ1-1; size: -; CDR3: CASSAARQGANTEAFF; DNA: TGTGCCAGCAGCGCTGCTCGACAGGGGGCGAACACTGAAGCTTTCTTT
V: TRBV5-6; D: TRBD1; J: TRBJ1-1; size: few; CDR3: CASHRGGAEAFF; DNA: TGTGCCAGCCACAGGGGTGGGGCTGAAGCTTTCTTT
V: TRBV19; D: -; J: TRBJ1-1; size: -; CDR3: CASTSWVGSGTEAFF; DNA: TGTGCCAGTACCTCATGGGTGGGGAGTGGAACTGAAGCTTTCTTT
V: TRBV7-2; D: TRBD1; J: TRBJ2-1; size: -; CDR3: CASSLPGTGGYHEQFF; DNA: TGTGCCAGCAGCTTACCTGGGACAGGTGGGTATCATGAGCAGTTCTTC
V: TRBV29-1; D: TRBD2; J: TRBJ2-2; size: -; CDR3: CSVVYGLAGAVGELFF; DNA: TGCAGCGTTGTTTATGGGTTAGCGGGAGCCGTCGGGGAGCTGTTTTTT
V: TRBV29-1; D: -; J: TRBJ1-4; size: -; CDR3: CSAPRDEKLFF; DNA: TGCAGCGCTCCCCGAGATGAAAAACTGTTTTTT
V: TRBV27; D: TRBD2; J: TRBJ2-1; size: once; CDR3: CASSSGLADTEQFF; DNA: TGTGCCAGCAGTTCTGGACTAGCGGACACGGAGCAGTTCTTC
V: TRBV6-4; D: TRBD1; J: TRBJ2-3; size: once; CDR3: CASSGTGGTDTQYF; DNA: TGTGCCAGCAGCGGGACAGGGGGCACAGATACGCAGTATTTT
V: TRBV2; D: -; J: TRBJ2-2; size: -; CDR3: CASSGDRGELFF; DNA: TGTGCCAGCAGTGGTGATCGCGGGGAGCTGTTTTTT
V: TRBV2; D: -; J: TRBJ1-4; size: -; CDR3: CATRRGANEKLFF; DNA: TGTGCCACGCGACGGGGAGCTAATGAAAAACTGTTTTTT
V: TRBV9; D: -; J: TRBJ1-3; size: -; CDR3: CASSVREGSGNTIYF; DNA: TGTGCCAGCAGCGTGCGGGAGGGCTCTGGAAACACCATATATTTT
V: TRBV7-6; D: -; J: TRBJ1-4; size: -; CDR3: CASSLELGEKLFF; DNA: TGTGCCAGCAGCTTGGAGCTAGGAGAAAAACTGTTTTTT
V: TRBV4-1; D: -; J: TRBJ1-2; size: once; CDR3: CASSQDAGESYGYTF; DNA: TGCGCCAGCAGCCAAGATGCCGGGGAGAGCTATGGCTACACCTTC
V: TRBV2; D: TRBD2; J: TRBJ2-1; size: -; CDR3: CASSEALGTSGDSYNEQFF; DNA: TGTGCCAGCAGTGAAGCGTTGGGGACTAGCGGGGACTCCTACAATGAGCAGTTCTTC
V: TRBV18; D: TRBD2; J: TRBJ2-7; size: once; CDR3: CASSPPGTSKYEQYF; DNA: TGTGCCAGCTCACCACCCGGGACTAGCAAGTACGAGCAGTACTTC
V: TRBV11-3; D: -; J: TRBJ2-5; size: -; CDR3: CASSSSGLETQYF; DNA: TGTGCCAGCAGCTCCTCGGGTCTAGAGACCCAGTACTTC
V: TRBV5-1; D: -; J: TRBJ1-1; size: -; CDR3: CASSLGGVTEAFF; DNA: TGCGCCAGCAGCTTAGGGGGAGTCACTGAAGCTTTCTTT
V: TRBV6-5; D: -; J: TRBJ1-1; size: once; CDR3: CASTLGITEAEAFF; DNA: TGTGCCAGCACGTTGGGCATTACGGAGGCTGAAGCTTTCTTT
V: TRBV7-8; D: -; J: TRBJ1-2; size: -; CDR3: CASSLEGFYGYTF; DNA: TGTGCCAGCAGCTTAGAGGGGTTCTATGGCTACACCTTC
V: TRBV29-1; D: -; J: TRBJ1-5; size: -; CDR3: CSVGGRSNQPQHF; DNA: TGCAGCGTTGGGGGGAGATCCAATCAGCCCCAGCATTTT
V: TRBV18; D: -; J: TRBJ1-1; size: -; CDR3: CASSPRQSYTEAFF; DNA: TGTGCCAGCTCACCGCGACAGTCATACACTGAAGCTTTCTTT
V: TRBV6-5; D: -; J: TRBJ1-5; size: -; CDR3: CASSRDGNYQPQHF; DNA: TGTGCCAGCAGCCGTGACGGAAATTATCAGCCCCAGCATTTT
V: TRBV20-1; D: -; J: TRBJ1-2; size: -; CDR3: CSASTADGTNYGYTF; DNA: TGCAGTGCTAGTACTGCGGACGGAACTAACTATGGCTACACCTTC
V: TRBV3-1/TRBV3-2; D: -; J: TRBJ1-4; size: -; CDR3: CASSYDGGEELFF; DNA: TGTGCCAGCAGCTACGACGGGGGAGAGGAACTGTTTTTT
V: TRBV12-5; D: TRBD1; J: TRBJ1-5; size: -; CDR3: CASGLPTGGVQPQHF; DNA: TGTGCTAGTGGTTTGCCTACAGGGGGGGTTCAGCCCCAGCATTTT
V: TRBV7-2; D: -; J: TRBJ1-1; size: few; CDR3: CASSLGTPEAFF; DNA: TGTGCCAGCAGCTTAGGAACCCCTGAAGCTTTCTTT
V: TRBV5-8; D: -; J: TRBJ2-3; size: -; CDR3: CASSSYSGTDTQYF; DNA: TGTGCCAGCAGCTCCTACAGCGGGACAGATACGCAGTATTTT
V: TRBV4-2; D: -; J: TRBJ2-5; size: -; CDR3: CASSQELSGQETQYF; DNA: TGTGCCAGCAGCCAAGAATTAAGCGGTCAAGAGACCCAGTACTTC
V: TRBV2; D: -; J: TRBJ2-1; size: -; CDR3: CASSVHEQFF; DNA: TGTGCCAGCAGTGTCCATGAGCAGTTCTTC
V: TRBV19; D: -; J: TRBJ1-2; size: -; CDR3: CASSTSQGLHGYTF; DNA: TGTGCCAGTAGTACATCTCAGGGCTTACATGGCTACACCTTC
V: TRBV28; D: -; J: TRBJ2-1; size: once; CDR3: CASRMGPGLYNEQFF; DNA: TGTGCCAGCCGAATGGGACCTGGGCTCTACAATGAGCAGTTCTTC
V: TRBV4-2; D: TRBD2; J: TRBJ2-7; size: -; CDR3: CASSQDPHRTSGDIYEQYF; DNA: TGTGCCAGCAGCCAAGACCCCCACCGGACTAGCGGGGACATCTACGAGCAGTACTTC
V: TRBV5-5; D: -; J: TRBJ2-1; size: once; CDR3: CASSAQGGIYNEQFF; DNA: TGTGCCAGCAGCGCCCAAGGGGGGATTTACAATGAGCAGTTCTTC
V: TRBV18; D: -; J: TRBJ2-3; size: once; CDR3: CASSPPISTDTQYF; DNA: TGTGCCAGCTCACCCCCTATCAGCACAGATACGCAGTATTTT
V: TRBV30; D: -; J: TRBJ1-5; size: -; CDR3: CAWSALMGNQPQHF; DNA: TGTGCCTGGAGTGCCCTAATGGGCAATCAGCCCCAGCATTTT
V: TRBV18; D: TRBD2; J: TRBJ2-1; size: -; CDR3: CASSPTGGTGQFF; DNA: TGTGCCAGCTCACCTACGGGGGGTACTGGGCAGTTCTTC
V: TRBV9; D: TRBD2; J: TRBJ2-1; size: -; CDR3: CASSPSVGLDLNEQFF; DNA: TGTGCCAGCAGCCCAAGTGTGGGACTAGACCTCAATGAGCAGTTCTTC